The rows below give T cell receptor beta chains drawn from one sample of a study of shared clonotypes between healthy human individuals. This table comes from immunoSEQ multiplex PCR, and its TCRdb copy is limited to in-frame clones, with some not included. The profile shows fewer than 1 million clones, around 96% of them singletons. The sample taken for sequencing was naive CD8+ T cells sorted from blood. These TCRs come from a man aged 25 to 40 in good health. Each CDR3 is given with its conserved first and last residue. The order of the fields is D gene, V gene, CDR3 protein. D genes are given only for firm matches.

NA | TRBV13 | CASTIGTPGAEQYF
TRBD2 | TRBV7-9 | CATEVRATSGGEYNEQFF
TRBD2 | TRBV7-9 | CASSRGVETQYF
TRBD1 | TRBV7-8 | CASSLRDRNSNQPQHF
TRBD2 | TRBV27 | CASSLAGVGYEQYF
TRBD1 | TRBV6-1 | CASRPGQGISEQYF
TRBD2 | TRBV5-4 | CASSQETSGRALSGYEQYF
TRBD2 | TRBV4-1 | CASSQDSSGYYEQYF
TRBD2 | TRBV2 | CASQAGLVNTGELFF
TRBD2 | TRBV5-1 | CASSSGTSGRAPNEQFF
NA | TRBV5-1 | CASSSGTDTQYF
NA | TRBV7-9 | CASRTDSPGTQYF
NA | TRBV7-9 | CATEETVAYNEQFF
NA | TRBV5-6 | CASSLGLTEAFF
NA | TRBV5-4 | CASSPRGTNNEQFF
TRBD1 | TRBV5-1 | CASSLDRGDDEQFF
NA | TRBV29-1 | CSVAPRGNEQFF
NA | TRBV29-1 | CSAYNGQSRRYGYTF
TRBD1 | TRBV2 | CASRGQRETQYF
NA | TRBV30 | CAWTRSWEQYF
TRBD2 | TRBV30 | CAWTVGTSLTDTQYF
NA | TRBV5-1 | CASTGLVGDQPQHF
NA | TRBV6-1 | CASSEEGLGYFSVYEQYF
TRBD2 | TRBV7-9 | CASSLVGEGQETQYF
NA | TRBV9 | CASSDPGVLSNEQFF
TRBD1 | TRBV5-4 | CASSLATGGQYNEQFF
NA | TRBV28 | CASTPFGDTEAFF
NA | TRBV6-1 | CASSGGGRYNQPQHF
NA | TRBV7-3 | CASSHGSGVYNEQFF
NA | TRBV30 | CAWSVPGQNYEQYF